Given below is one T cell receptor beta chain in context. This clone's antigen is unknown. No much larger clone exists at a distance of one base, and base qualities are not known. To sequence the TCRbeta CDR3 region, genomic DNA was isolated from the sorted cells. The immunoSEQ Assay was used for sequencing of TCRbeta CDR3 regions. In its TCRdb copy, this immuneACCESS table keeps in-frame sequences only and misses some clones. Where compared with another copy, unresolved V genes explain less than half of these, and the others have no known cause. Recorded for this sample are 50,000 to 65,000 clones; more than 85% of them occurred a single time. The ten largest clones represent 8% to 9.5% of the sample. The trial excluded patients who had a history of autoimmune disease or who were on systemic immunosuppression. Peripheral blood for TCR sequencing was collected from all dose cohorts at baseline, on cycle 4 day 1, and on cycle 7 day 1. The samples were drawn from a first-in-human, open-label, multicenter phase I dose-escalation trial of ivuxolimab. Adults with locally advanced or metastatic melanoma, renal cell carcinoma, hepatocellular carcinoma or head and neck squamous cell carcinoma were enrolled in the trial. Before TCR sequencing, CD4+ T cells and CD8+ T cells were sorted from peripheral blood as separate populations.

These data come from a study of OX40 agonist ivuxolimab in advanced cancers. Background for the entire study: Ivuxolimab was an agonistic, fully human IgG2 monoclonal antibody directed against OX40 (CD134), a costimulatory receptor. Intravenous ivuxolimab was administered to patients every 2 weeks at six dose levels: 0.01, 0.1, 0.3, 1.5, 3 and 10 mg/kg. Among the approximately 54 dose-escalation patients, around 20 had hepatocellular carcinoma, approximately 15 melanoma, 9 renal cell carcinoma and 9 head and neck cancer. A male proportion of 82.7% and a mean age of approximately 61 years, ranging from 23 to 79, were recorded for the dose-escalation cohort. Prior anti-PD-1, anti-PD-L1 or anti-CTLA-4 therapy was permitted, and about 40% of dose-escalation patients had received checkpoint inhibitors. Partial responses were achieved by three dose-escalation patients, of whom one had hepatocellular carcinoma and two had cutaneous melanoma. Peripheral TCRbeta sequencing was intended to test whether TCR sequence diversity was altered and clonal T-cell expansion was caused by ivuxolimab. The monotherapy dose-escalation portion (N ≈ 55 patients) of the phase I ivuxolimab trial is reported in the paper. Broader findings and caveats from the paper: In the 0.1-3.0 mg/kg groups, partial responders had among the lowest normalized peripheral clonal expansion, particularly in CD8+ T cells. Low levels of normalized T-cell clonal expansion were also seen in some patients who did not respond. After ivuxolimab, more expanded clones were found on average in CD8+ T cells than in CD4+ T cells. The antigen specificity of the clonally expanded peripheral T cells was not determined. At doses from 0.1 to 3.0 mg/kg, clonal expansion was seen in both CD4+ and CD8+ blood T cells between baseline and week 6.

The germline V gene specifies SGHVS as CDR1 and FQNEAQ as CDR2. From the cysteine through the phenylalanine, the CDR3 covers 17 amino acids. Solely the CDR3 DNA is kept, with 51 bases framed from the first base. The V and J ends are trimmed by 1 base and 2 bases, leaving 15 bases between them. Sequencing was performed on CD4+ or CD8+ T cells sorted from blood, taken in a trial of the OX40 agonist ivuxolimab. The TCR originated in an adult with an advanced solid tumor such as melanoma, head and neck, liver or kidney cancer. The chain is assembled from TRBV7-8 and TRBJ2-1, with TRBD2 as a weak D call on 5 bases. The DNA reads TGTGCCAGCAGCTTAGGGGAGCTTTATGGCCCCTACAATGAGCAGTTCTTC. This translates into CASSLGELYGPYNEQFF.